A selection of T cell receptor beta chains follows, all from one sample in a study of cytomegalovirus exposure and HLA in healthy donors. This table comes from immunoSEQ multiplex PCR, and its TCRdb copy is limited to in-frame clones, with some not included. The sample lists 150,000 to 200,000 clones, around 84% seen once, with approximately 8% in the top ten. Sequenced sample: PBMCs. The receptors derive from a male donor in good health and CMV-seropositive. Both conserved end residues are part of each CDR3. A D gene is named only where the DNA matches it firmly. Rows give clone size only sometimes, using once, few, many, or a class for an expanded clone.

D gene: -
clone size: -
J gene: TRBJ2-1
V gene: TRBV10-1
CDR3 DNA: TGCGCCAGCAGCCCCGCAGGGTACAATGAGCAGTTCTTC
CDR3 protein: CASSPAGYNEQFF

D gene: TRBD1
clone size: -
J gene: TRBJ1-2
V gene: TRBV28
CDR3 DNA: TGTGCCAGCAGTTTTGGACAGGGGGGATATGGCTACACCTTC
CDR3 protein: CASSFGQGGYGYTF

D gene: TRBD1
clone size: -
J gene: TRBJ1-1
V gene: TRBV30
CDR3 DNA: TGTGCCTGGACGCACTGGACAGGGGTAGGGACTGAAGCTTTCTTT
CDR3 protein: CAWTHWTGVGTEAFF

D gene: TRBD1
clone size: -
J gene: TRBJ2-3
V gene: TRBV5-6
CDR3 DNA: TGTGCCAGCAGGGTAGGGACAGGGAGGTTGGATACGCAGTATTTT
CDR3 protein: CASRVGTGRLDTQYF

D gene: TRBD1
clone size: -
J gene: TRBJ1-1
V gene: TRBV9
CDR3 DNA: TGTGCCAGCAGCGCTGGACAGGGGGCGCCGGGCACTGAAGCTTTCTTT
CDR3 protein: CASSAGQGAPGTEAFF

D gene: TRBD1
clone size: -
J gene: TRBJ1-2
V gene: TRBV28
CDR3 DNA: TGTGCCAGCAGGAATGGACAGGGGGTTGGTGGCTACACCTTC
CDR3 protein: CASRNGQGVGGYTF

D gene: -
clone size: -
J gene: TRBJ2-7
V gene: TRBV18
CDR3 DNA: TGTGCCAGCTCACCCCGAGCCGACTACGAGCAGTACTTC
CDR3 protein: CASSPRADYEQYF

D gene: TRBD1
clone size: -
J gene: TRBJ2-7
V gene: TRBV10-2
CDR3 DNA: TGCGCCAGCAGTGATACAACAGGGGGCACCTACGAGCAGTACTTC
CDR3 protein: CASSDTTGGTYEQYF

D gene: -
clone size: -
J gene: TRBJ1-2
V gene: TRBV20-1
CDR3 DNA: TGCAGTGCTGTACGGGAGGGAGGCTACACCTTC
CDR3 protein: CSAVREGGYTF

D gene: TRBD2
clone size: -
J gene: TRBJ2-7
V gene: TRBV27
CDR3 DNA: TGTGCCAGCAACCCGGGAGGGCCGGTATACGAGCAGTACTTC
CDR3 protein: CASNPGGPVYEQYF

D gene: TRBD1
clone size: once
J gene: TRBJ1-5
V gene: TRBV13
CDR3 DNA: TGTGCCAGCAGCGCCGGGACAGGGGAAGGGAGCAATCAGCCCCAGCATTTT
CDR3 protein: CASSAGTGEGSNQPQHF

D gene: -
clone size: -
J gene: TRBJ2-5
V gene: TRBV20-1
CDR3 DNA: TGCAGTGCCTCCCAAGAGACCCAGTACTTC
CDR3 protein: CSASQETQYF

D gene: -
clone size: -
J gene: TRBJ1-5
V gene: TRBV27
CDR3 DNA: TGTGCCAGCAGCCCGGGCAGGGGCAATCAGCCCCAGCATTTT
CDR3 protein: CASSPGRGNQPQHF

D gene: TRBD1
clone size: -
J gene: TRBJ2-1
V gene: TRBV5-8
CDR3 DNA: TGTGCCAGCAGCTTCCCCGATAGACAGGGAGAGTTCTTC
CDR3 protein: CASSFPDRQGEFF

D gene: TRBD1
clone size: -
J gene: TRBJ2-6
V gene: TRBV7-9
CDR3 DNA: TGTGCCAGCAGCACCTACAGGGGGCGTGGGGCCAACGTCCTGACTTTC
CDR3 protein: CASSTYRGRGANVLTF

D gene: TRBD2
clone size: -
J gene: TRBJ2-1
V gene: TRBV27
CDR3 DNA: TGTGCCAGCAAAGTCCTAGCGGGAGGTGACAATGAGCAGTTCTTC
CDR3 protein: CASKVLAGGDNEQFF

D gene: -
clone size: -
J gene: TRBJ2-7
V gene: TRBV5-1
CDR3 DNA: TGCGCCAGCAGCTTGGGTCCAGGGTTTTCCTACGAGCAGTACTTC
CDR3 protein: CASSLGPGFSYEQYF

D gene: TRBD1
clone size: -
J gene: TRBJ1-1
V gene: TRBV27
CDR3 DNA: TGTGCCAGCAGTAGGCAGGGACAGGGTAGGTCTGAAGCTTTCTTT
CDR3 protein: CASSRQGQGRSEAFF

D gene: -
clone size: -
J gene: TRBJ1-2
V gene: TRBV6-5
CDR3 DNA: TGTGCCAGCAGTTACTCGAGACAGGTCCCCCTCTATGGCTACACCTTC
CDR3 protein: CASSYSRQVPLYGYTF

D gene: TRBD2
clone size: -
J gene: TRBJ2-6
V gene: TRBV2
CDR3 DNA: TGTGCCAGCAGTGTGGGTGGGAGGGCCTCTGGGGCCAACGTCCTGACTTTC
CDR3 protein: CASSVGGRASGANVLTF

D gene: -
clone size: once
J gene: TRBJ2-3
V gene: TRBV4-3
CDR3 DNA: TGCGCCAGCAGCCAAGACGCGGGACTTAGGACAGATACGCAGTATTTT
CDR3 protein: CASSQDAGLRTDTQYF

D gene: -
clone size: -
J gene: TRBJ2-1
V gene: TRBV4-3
CDR3 DNA: TGCGCCAGCAGCCAAGATCGTTCTAATGAGCAGTTCTTC
CDR3 protein: CASSQDRSNEQFF

D gene: -
clone size: -
J gene: TRBJ2-1
V gene: TRBV6-5
CDR3 DNA: TGTGCCAGCAAGTTACAGGGAGGGAGTGAGAATGAGCAGTTCTTC
CDR3 protein: CASKLQGGSENEQFF

D gene: TRBD2
clone size: -
J gene: TRBJ2-2
V gene: TRBV5-1
CDR3 DNA: TGCGCCAGCAGCCTACGGGGGGCGAACACCGGGGAGCTGTTTTTT
CDR3 protein: CASSLRGANTGELFF

D gene: TRBD2
clone size: -
J gene: TRBJ2-7
V gene: TRBV7-9
CDR3 DNA: TGTGCCAGCAGTCGGACTAGCGGGAGTACCTACGAGCAGTACTTC
CDR3 protein: CASSRTSGSTYEQYF

D gene: TRBD1
clone size: few
J gene: TRBJ1-2
V gene: TRBV9
CDR3 DNA: TGTGCCAGCAGCGGCGGACAGGGGGCCGGAATCAGCTACTATGGCTACACCTTC
CDR3 protein: CASSGGQGAGISYYGYTF

D gene: TRBD1
clone size: few
J gene: TRBJ2-7
V gene: TRBV5-4
CDR3 DNA: TGTGCCAGCAGCCCTTCGGGACAGGGGGCTTACGAGCAGTACTTC
CDR3 protein: CASSPSGQGAYEQYF

D gene: -
clone size: -
J gene: TRBJ1-6
V gene: TRBV5-4
CDR3 DNA: TGTGCCAGCAGCCAACACACCGGGGGACCCTCACCCCTCCACTTT
CDR3 protein: CASSQHTGGPSPLHF

D gene: TRBD1
clone size: -
J gene: TRBJ2-7
V gene: TRBV27
CDR3 DNA: TGTGCCAGCAGTTTTTGGGGGAGAGGGGGCCGCTTTGGCCTTTACGAGCAGTACTTC
CDR3 protein: CASSFWGRGGRFGLYEQYF

D gene: TRBD2
clone size: -
J gene: TRBJ2-7
V gene: TRBV7-8
CDR3 DNA: TGTGCCAGCAGCTTAGTCTCGGGAGGGCCGATCGAGCAGTACTTC
CDR3 protein: CASSLVSGGPIEQYF

D gene: -
clone size: -
J gene: TRBJ1-1
V gene: TRBV29-1
CDR3 DNA: TGCAGCGTCGGACAGTCGAACACTGAAGCTTTCTTT
CDR3 protein: CSVGQSNTEAFF

D gene: -
clone size: -
J gene: TRBJ2-3
V gene: TRBV4-3
CDR3 DNA: TGCGCCAGCAGCCAAGATCGATGGGCATGGACGCAGTATTTT
CDR3 protein: CASSQDRWAWTQYF

D gene: -
clone size: -
J gene: TRBJ2-3
V gene: TRBV7-9
CDR3 DNA: TGTGCCAGCAGCGGTAAGGACAGATTTAGCACAGATACGCAGTATTTT
CDR3 protein: CASSGKDRFSTDTQYF

D gene: -
clone size: -
J gene: TRBJ2-7
V gene: TRBV19
CDR3 DNA: TGTGCCAGTAGTTTCCAGGAGGGTTTATACGAGCAGTACTTC
CDR3 protein: CASSFQEGLYEQYF

D gene: TRBD1
clone size: -
J gene: TRBJ2-7
V gene: TRBV9
CDR3 DNA: TGTGCCAGCAGCGACCGGGACAGGGGTCGCGAGCAGTACTTC
CDR3 protein: CASSDRDRGREQYF

D gene: -
clone size: few
J gene: TRBJ2-3
V gene: TRBV5-8
CDR3 DNA: TGTGCCAGCAGCTTGGAGGGGCGAGGCACAGATACGCAGTATTTT
CDR3 protein: CASSLEGRGTDTQYF

D gene: TRBD2
clone size: -
J gene: TRBJ2-7
V gene: TRBV28
CDR3 DNA: TGTGCCAGCAGTGAAGGGACTAGCGGGGGCTACGAGCAGTACTTC
CDR3 protein: CASSEGTSGGYEQYF

D gene: -
clone size: -
J gene: TRBJ1-6
V gene: TRBV27
CDR3 DNA: TGTGCCAGCAGTTTATCGGACAGACTCTATAATTCACCCCTCCACTTT
CDR3 protein: CASSLSDRLYNSPLHF

D gene: TRBD1
clone size: few
J gene: TRBJ1-4
V gene: TRBV9
CDR3 DNA: TGTGCCAGCAGCGTAGGTAGGGGGCTTGGAGAAAAACTGTTTTTT
CDR3 protein: CASSVGRGLGEKLFF

D gene: -
clone size: -
J gene: TRBJ1-4
V gene: TRBV28
CDR3 DNA: TGTGCTAGCACCCCCGGGGGTAATGAAAAACTGTTTTTT
CDR3 protein: CASTPGGNEKLFF

D gene: TRBD1
clone size: -
J gene: TRBJ1-1
V gene: TRBV7-2
CDR3 DNA: TGTGCCAGCAGCTCACAACCGGGACAGGGGAACACTGAAGCTTTCTTT
CDR3 protein: CASSSQPGQGNTEAFF

D gene: TRBD2
clone size: few
J gene: TRBJ2-1
V gene: TRBV7-6
CDR3 DNA: TGTGCCAGCAGCAGTAGCGGGAGAGGGAATGAGCAGTTCTTC
CDR3 protein: CASSSSGRGNEQFF